This is a list of T cell receptor beta chains from one sample in a study of shared clonotypes between healthy human individuals. Some clones are missing from TCRdb's copy, which holds only in-frame ones; the method was immunoSEQ multiplex PCR. The repertoire consists of about 2.2 million clones, with over 85% occurring once and the leading ten covering approximately 1.7%. Input material: naive CD8+ T cells from PBMCs. These receptors were taken from a man younger than 30 in good health. Some clones in this sample may be carry-over from other donors' samples. The CDR3 runs from the conserved cysteine through the conserved F or W. Fields, in order: CDR3 protein, CDR3 DNA, CDR3 length, clone size, J gene, V gene, D gene. D genes are given only for firm matches. The listing skips clone size in some rows; elsewhere it reads once, few, many or a size class.

CASSAPHEQFF	TGTGCCAGCAGCGCCCCTCATGAGCAGTTCTTC	11	NA	TRBJ2-1	TRBV6-1	NA
CASSHPQGPRASEQYF	TGTGCCAGCAGCCACCCACAGGGTCCCAGGGCGAGCGAGCAGTACTTC	16	NA	TRBJ2-7	TRBV5-4	NA
CASCGQGRYGYTF	TGTGCCAGCTGTGGACAGGGGAGGTATGGCTACACCTTC	13	NA	TRBJ1-2	TRBV19	TRBD1
CASSLEEWGPPETQYF	TGCGCCAGCAGCTTGGAGGAGTGGGGCCCCCCCGAGACCCAGTACTTC	16	NA	TRBJ2-5	TRBV5-1	NA
CASSWTGTPIHNQPQHF	TGTGCCAGCAGTTGGACAGGGACACCCATTCACAATCAGCCCCAGCATTTT	17	NA	TRBJ1-5	TRBV28	TRBD1
CAIRPNTNEQYF	TGTGCCATCAGACCGAATACTAACGAGCAGTACTTC	12	once	TRBJ2-7	TRBV10-3	NA
CASNAGHTTDTQYF	TGTGCCAGCAACGCCGGACACACTACAGATACGCAGTATTTT	14	once	TRBJ2-3	TRBV9	NA
CASGPNTGELFF	TGTGCCAGTGGGCCCAACACCGGGGAGCTGTTTTTT	12	NA	TRBJ2-2	TRBV2	NA
CASSPAGTEAFF	TGCGCCAGCAGCCCTGCGGGCACTGAAGCTTTCTTT	12	NA	TRBJ1-1	TRBV5-1	NA
CASSTDLLSGNTIYF	TGTGCCAGCAGCACGGACTTACTCTCTGGAAACACCATATATTTT	15	once	TRBJ1-3	TRBV11-2	NA
CATDAFNKNIQYF	TGTGCCACCGACGCCTTTAACAAAAACATTCAGTACTTC	13	NA	TRBJ2-4	TRBV7-9	NA
CASSLEGQSTDTQYF	TGTGCCAGCAGTTTAGAAGGACAATCCACAGATACGCAGTATTTT	15	NA	TRBJ2-3	TRBV27	NA
CASSFRWTGGLTGELFF	TGTGCCAGCAGTTTTAGGTGGACAGGGGGACTAACCGGGGAGCTGTTTTTT	17	NA	TRBJ2-2	TRBV27	TRBD1
CASSFGTGLYEQYF	TGTGCCAGCAGTTTCGGGACAGGGCTCTACGAGCAGTACTTC	14	NA	TRBJ2-7	TRBV27	TRBD1
CASSGSRGTGELFF	TGTGCCAGCAGCGGGTCCCGAGGCACCGGGGAGCTGTTTTTT	14	NA	TRBJ2-2	TRBV9	NA
CSDQGTLLYNEQFF	TGCAGCGATCAGGGTACCCTCCTTTACAATGAGCAGTTCTTC	14	NA	TRBJ2-1	TRBV29-1	NA
CASSAGTSVRETQYF	TGTGCCAGCAGCGCAGGGACTAGCGTCCGAGAGACCCAGTACTTC	15	NA	TRBJ2-5	TRBV11-1	TRBD2
CASSPRDRGYEQYF	TGTGCCAGCAGCCCCCGGGACAGGGGCTACGAGCAGTACTTC	14	few	TRBJ2-7	TRBV7-9	TRBD1
CASARTAYSYEQYF	TGTGCCAGCGCCCGGACTGCCTATTCCTACGAGCAGTACTTC	14	NA	TRBJ2-7	TRBV19	NA
CASSTGGGSHEQFF	TGTGCCAGCAGCACAGGGGGTGGATCGCATGAGCAGTTCTTC	14	NA	TRBJ2-1	TRBV28	TRBD1
CASSGPYGGEGRKETQYF	TGCGCCAGCAGCGGGCCCTACGGGGGGGAGGGCCGGAAAGAGACCCAGTACTTC	18	NA	TRBJ2-5	TRBV5-1	TRBD2
CATSEVIREENTEAFF	TGTGCCACCAGTGAGGTCATTAGGGAGGAGAACACTGAAGCTTTCTTT	16	NA	TRBJ1-1	TRBV15	NA